Presented here are 10 T cell receptor beta chains from one specimen sequenced in a study of OX40 agonist ivuxolimab in advanced cancers. The method was immunoSEQ multiplex PCR; TCRdb's version includes in-frame clones alone and lacks a portion of them. The repertoire has nearly 80,000 clones, approximately 84% of them found once; the top ten carry roughly 0.44%. The material was CD4+ or CD8+ T cells sorted from blood, obtained in a trial of the OX40 agonist ivuxolimab. Receptors originate from an adult with an advanced solid tumor such as melanoma, head and neck, liver or kidney cancer.

The chain is built from TRBV6-7 and TRBJ1-2, with a tentative D call TRBD1 (5 bases). TRBV6-7 qualifies as an ORF whose function is uncertain. The CDR3 covers 19 residues. Trimming took 0 bases from V and 0 from J, leaving 20 bases between them. CDR3 loop: CASSYSLEGPSRANYGYTF. The CDR3 DNA follows: TGTGCCAGCAGTTACTCGTTGGAGGGACCATCCAGAGCTAACTATGGCTACACCTTC.

The chain couples TRBV19 to TRBJ2-5, with D possibly being TRBD1 (6 bases). The CDR3 length is 15 residues. Germline values: CDR1 LNHDA, CDR2 SQIVND (reference sequence). V was cut by 5 bases and J by 5 bases, with 18 bases left in between. CDR3 loop: CASSPSGHTRETQYF. CDR3 coding DNA: TGTGCCAGTAGTCCGTCGGGACACACCAGGGAGACCCAGTACTTC.

The rearrangement links TRBV30 to TRBJ1-4; D perhaps matches TRBD1 (6 bases). The CDR3 runs to 13 residues. V lost 7 bases to trimming and J lost 1 base, with 10 bases between them. In germline, CDR1 is GTSNPN, CDR2 SVGIG (reference sequence). DNA of the CDR3: TGTGCCTCATCACAGGGAACTAATGAAAAACTGTTTTTT. Encoded protein: CASSQGTNEKLFF. The full variable domain, rest sourced from reference TRBV30 and TRBJ1-4, is SQTIHQWPATLVQPVGSPLSLECTVEGTSNPNLYWYRQAAGRGLQLLFYSVGIGQISSEVPQNLSASRPQDRQFILSSKKLLLSDSGFYLCASSQGTNEKLFFGSGTQLSVL.

The chain recombines TRBV7-2 with TRBJ1-2; TRBD1 aligns across 9 bases. The CDR3 has 16 amino acids. With 5 bases clipped from V and 4 bases from J, the junction kept 11 bases outside the gene matches. Germline lookup yields CDR1 SGHTA and CDR2 FQGNSA. The CDR3 sequence is CASSLMGTGLGYGYTF. The CDR3 bases are TGTGCCAGCAGCCTCATGGGGACAGGGCTGGGCTATGGCTACACCTTC.

The chain joins TRBV10-3 to TRBJ1-2; 7 nucleotides agree with TRBD1. The CDR3 runs 13 residues. Germline V gene sequence: CDR1 ENHRY, CDR2 SYGVKD. V lost 2 bases and J lost 8; bases outside the gene matches: 5. In DNA, the CDR3 is TGTGCCATCAGTGAGGACAGGGTAGACGGCTACACCTTC. Encoded protein: CAISEDRVDGYTF.

This chain links TRBV9 with TRBJ1-1; no clear D gene. The CDR3 sequence is 15 residues long. Per the germline V gene, CDR1 is SGDLS and CDR2 is YYNGEE. V lost 3 bases to trimming and J lost 0 bases, with 12 bases between them. DNA for the CDR3: TGTGCCAGCAGCGCGACCCCGGGGTTGAACACTGAAGCTTTCTTT. It specifies CASSATPGLNTEAFF.

DNA of the CDR3: TGCGCCAGCAGCCAATTCGACCGGGGCCAAGAGACCCAGTACTTC. Translating gives CASSQFDRGQETQYF. V and J are TRBV4-1 and TRBJ2-5, with D perhaps matching TRBD2 (5 bases). Trimming removed 2 bases from V and 1 base from J, with 11 bases in between. The CDR3 is made up of 15 amino acids. Germline CDR1 and CDR2: MGHRA and YSYEKL.

This clone was recorded once. The J gene is TRBJ1-5, the V gene TRBV18; 7 positions match TRBD1. The V and J ends lost 0 bases and 6 bases, in that order; junction bases with no gene match: 8. This CDR3 is 16 amino acids long. Germline V gives CDR1 KGHSH, CDR2 LQKENI. CDR3 bases: TGTGCCAGCTCACCACCGTCTGCCAGGGGGACTCAGCCCCAGCATTTT. This encodes CASSPPSARGTQPQHF.

This rearrangement joins TRBV19 to TRBJ2-5; TRBD1 might be the D (6 bases). CDR1 and CDR2 (germline): LNHDA, SQIVND (reference sequence). V was pared by 4 bases and J by 5 bases, with 11 bases between. The CDR3 length is 13 residues. CDR3 protein: CASSKGQWETQYF. In nucleotides, the CDR3 is TGTGCCAGTAGTAAAGGACAGTGGGAGACCCAGTACTTC.

The V gene is TRBV6-5, the J gene TRBJ1-5; 9 positions agree with TRBD1. The CDR3 sequence is 15 residues long. Trimming cost V 5 bases and J 2 bases; bases outside gene matches: 4. CDR1 and CDR2 (germline): MNHEY, SVGAGI. In DNA form, the CDR3 reads TGTGCCAGCAGTGCGGACAGGGGTGGCAATCAGCCCCAGCATTTT. As protein: CASSADRGGNQPQHF.